Following are 4 T cell receptor beta chains from one sample sequenced in a study of blood T cell repertoires in COVID-19. Method: immunoSEQ multiplex PCR; TCRdb's copy keeps in-frame clones and lacks some. The top ten hold about 0.8% of the sample, which has some 240,000 clones, around 90% seen once. Sequenced: peripheral blood. The receptors here all came from a man aged 55-75 years with COVID-19, enrolled during active disease.

The rearrangement uses TRBV30 and TRBJ1-3; 7 positions match TRBD1. V trimming: 2 bases; J trimming: 1 base; junction bases outside the gene matches: 5. CDR1 is GTSNPN, CDR2 SVGIG, per germline (reference sequence). The length of the CDR3 is 15 residues. CDR3 amino acids: CAWSSWDSSGNTIYF. DNA of the CDR3: TGTGCCTGGAGTTCGTGGGACAGTTCTGGAAACACCATATATTTT.

V is TRBV7-8 and J is TRBJ2-7; 7 nucleotides match TRBD2. Germline values: CDR1 SGHVS, CDR2 FQNEAQ. This CDR3 has 16 amino acids. Trimming took 1 base from V and 0 from J; bases not matched to a gene: 6. The CDR3 sequence: CASSLDMGGSSYEQYF. The DNA of the CDR3 is TGTGCCAGCAGCTTAGATATGGGGGGGAGCTCCTACGAGCAGTACTTC.

The rearrangement joins TRBV5-1 to TRBJ2-3; D possibly corresponds to TRBD2 (6 bases). Trimming removed 4 bases at V and 6 bases at J, with 15 bases between. This CDR3 comprises 14 residues. Germline CDR1 SGHRS, CDR2 YFSETQ. The CDR3 nucleotides are TGCGCCAGCAGCCCACGTGATCGGGGGGATACGCAGTATTTT. It yields the protein CASSPRDRGDTQYF.

Notes on this clone: An end of the junction differs from the germline gene, which may be a read error. This chain uses TRBV7-7 with TRBJ2-7; 8 nucleotides agree with TRBD2. Germline loops: CDR1 SSHAT, CDR2 FNYEAQ (reference sequence). The length of the CDR3 is 15 residues. The CDR3 sequence is CASSPGLGLGYEQYF. The CDR3 DNA sequence: TGTGCTAGCAGCCCTGGGCTGGGACTAGGCTACGAGCAGTACTTC.